This is a list of T cell receptor beta chains from one sample in a study of blood T cell repertoires in COVID-19. TCRdb keeps only in-frame clones here, not all; method: immunoSEQ multiplex PCR. This table has around 400,000 clones, roughly 90% appearing once. Source material: peripheral blood. These receptors were taken from a man aged 40-49 years with acute or convalescent COVID-19. The CDR3 runs from the conserved cysteine through the conserved F or W. Fields, in order: D gene, clone size, V gene, J gene, CDR3 protein, CDR3 DNA. The D gene is left open where the match is weak. Expanded clones get a size class; other rows say once, few or many, or leave the size out.

TRBD1	.	TRBV4-2	TRBJ2-4	CASSRVQGGLGNIQYF	TGTGCCAGCAGCCGGGTACAAGGGGGCCTCGGGAACATTCAGTACTTC
.	.	TRBV7-9	TRBJ1-2	CASSPRGGSGGYTF	TGTGCCAGCAGTCCGCGGGGTGGGTCGGGCGGCTACACCTTC
TRBD2	.	TRBV18	TRBJ2-7	CASSPPSGRANEQYF	TGTGCCAGCTCACCACCTAGCGGGAGGGCTAACGAGCAGTACTTC
TRBD1	.	TRBV7-2	TRBJ1-6	CASSLEVRGRSPLHF	TGTGCCAGCAGCTTAGAGGTCAGGGGGAGGTCACCCCTCCACTTT
.	.	TRBV12-3/TRBV12-4	TRBJ2-7	CASSSTGYEQYF	TGTGCCAGCAGCTCCACAGGGTACGAGCAGTACTTC
.	.	TRBV5-1	TRBJ2-1	CASSLPQGSEQFF	TGCGCCAGCAGCTTGCCACAGGGAAGTGAGCAGTTCTTC
TRBD1	.	TRBV10-1	TRBJ2-7	CASSGDRFYEQYF	TGCGCCAGCAGTGGGGACAGGTTCTACGAGCAGTACTTC
.	.	TRBV12-3/TRBV12-4	TRBJ2-1	CASRPGQINEQFF	TGTGCCAGCAGACCCGGACAGATCAATGAGCAGTTCTTC
.	.	TRBV14	TRBJ2-5	CASSQSPFPIAETQYF	TGTGCCAGCAGCCAATCGCCTTTTCCCATAGCGGAGACCCAGTACTTC
.	.	TRBV28	TRBJ1-6	CASRYPTAYNSPLHF	TGTGCCAGCAGATATCCGACAGCCTATAATTCACCCCTCCACTTT
.	.	TRBV21-1	TRBJ1-5	CASRTLVAQGRPPQHF	TGTGCCAGCAGAACATTGGTCGCACAGGGGAGGCCGCCCCAGCATTTT
.	.	TRBV12-3/TRBV12-4	TRBJ1-1	CASSFSENTEAFF	TGTGCCAGCAGTTTTAGTGAGAACACTGAAGCTTTCTTT
.	.	TRBV27	TRBJ2-7	CASSYRRESYEQYF	TGTGCCAGCAGTTATCGCAGGGAATCCTACGAGCAGTACTTC
TRBD1	.	TRBV3-1/TRBV3-2	TRBJ2-1	CASSQVMGQGFDEQFF	TGTGCCAGCAGCCAGGTGATGGGACAGGGTTTCGATGAGCAGTTCTTC
.	.	TRBV27	TRBJ2-3	CASSLNSPFTDTQYF	TGTGCCAGCAGTTTGAACAGCCCTTTTACAGATACGCAGTATTTT
TRBD1	.	TRBV28	TRBJ1-2	CASSLGTLTGNGYTF	TGTGCCAGCAGTTTGGGGACGTTGACAGGGAACGGCTACACCTTC
TRBD1	.	TRBV6-5	TRBJ2-1	CASRVGQANEQFF	TGTGCCAGCAGGGTCGGACAGGCAAATGAGCAGTTCTTC
.	once	TRBV27	TRBJ1-2	CASSLFGPSYGYTF	TGTGCCAGCAGTTTATTTGGGCCCTCCTATGGCTACACCTTC
.	.	TRBV7-6	TRBJ1-5	CASSLQGSRQPQHF	TGTGCCAGCAGCTTACAGGGCTCGCGTCAGCCCCAGCATTTT
.	.	TRBV5-1	TRBJ1-5	CASTRRRGINQPQHF	TGCGCCAGCACCCGCAGGAGGGGAATCAATCAGCCCCAGCATTTT
TRBD1	.	TRBV6-5	TRBJ1-2	CASSPDRDFGYTF	TGTGCCAGCAGTCCTGACAGGGACTTTGGCTACACCTTC
TRBD1	few	TRBV7-2	TRBJ1-1	CASSSQGASEAFF	TGTGCCAGCAGCTCGCAGGGGGCATCGGAAGCTTTCTTT
.	.	TRBV6-2/TRBV6-3	TRBJ1-4	CASSDRREINEKLFF	TGTGCCAGCAGTGATCGACGGGAGATAAATGAAAAACTGTTTTTT
.	.	TRBV4-2	TRBJ1-2	CASSQSELANYGYTF	TGTGCCAGCAGCCAGTCTGAGTTAGCTAACTATGGCTACACCTTC
.	.	TRBV2	TRBJ2-4	CASSGTLSENIQYF	TGTGCCAGCAGTGGGACTTTGTCTGAGAACATTCAGTACTTC